The sequence of this T cell receptor (beta chain) was determined in a study of blood T cell repertoires in COVID-19. Study overall: Nucleic acid was either cDNA or gDNA, and it came from T cells, B-cell-depleted T cells, or PBMCs.

Individuals drawn from around 24 US areas were about 18 to 95 years old. Up to 2 weeks before entering the study, exposed participants had met a COVID-19 case. This clone came up once. Study processing details: Reference gene primer amplification yielded estimated nucleated cell counts. Data came from immunoSEQ multiplex PCR; TCRdb stores just in-frame clones and leaves some out. V and J calls and clone size follow that table, whereas D and trimming were derived from the DNA. The sample comprises about 370,000 clones, approximately 90% of which are singletons, and just over 0.85% rests with the top ten. Trimming removed 1 base from V and 2 bases from J; junction bases left unmatched: 6. CDR1 is KGHDR and CDR2 is SFDVKD in the germline V gene. CDR3 length equals 17 residues.

The specimen sequenced was PBMCs or T cells enriched from blood (not recorded which). This TCR derives from a woman between 40 and 55 years old who had been exposed to COVID-19. V usage is TRBV24-1 and J usage is TRBJ2-2; 7 nucleotides agree with TRBD1. The CDR3 reads CATSDLFQGVNTGELFF. The CDR3, as DNA: TGTGCCACCAGTGATTTATTTCAGGGGGTAAACACCGGGGAGCTGTTTTTT.